This T cell receptor beta chain came from a study of blood T cells in healthy people across ages. The study's findings and limits: Measured against age, TCR beta diversity per million T cells decreased in a roughly linear manner. Researchers report that TCR beta diversity correlated strongly with naive T cell percentage.

V lost 4 bases, J lost 6 bases, and 14 bases lay in between. The germline gives CDR1 MRHNA, CDR2 SNTAGT. This CDR3 region has 14 residues. For this clonotype: The antigen remains undetermined.

A sample-barcoded 5' primer and a J-beta primer mix were used in a second PCR of about 6 to 11 cycles. A template-switch adaptor with 12 random nucleotides tagged each cDNA molecule. Via MiXCR, TCRdb re-called the 5' RACE reads, giving one row per CDR3 protein. The table lists hundreds of thousands of distinct CDR3 sequences, 56% of them singletons, with roughly 26% in the top ten. The V gene is TRBV6-4, the J gene TRBJ2-3; D is uncertain. Source material: blood. This TCR was sampled from a middle-aged man in good health. CDR3: CASSVEWGQDTQYF. In DNA form, the CDR3 reads TGTGCCAGCAGTGTTGAATGGGGTCAGGATACGCAGTATTTT.